This TCR beta chain was sequenced in a study of blood T cells in healthy people across ages. Whole-study results and caveats: The study could not conclusively compare naive and antigen-experienced cells, given its unsorted PBMCs. TCR beta diversity was tightly associated with the proportion of naive T cells.

Trimming shortened V by 5 bases and J by 5 bases, and 12 bases separated the two germline ends. Germline V gene sequence: CDR1 SEHNR, CDR2 FQNEAQ (reference sequence). The CDR3 spans 14 residues. Remarks on this clonotype: Its antigen is undetermined. This may stem from a read error, because a much larger clone lies one nucleotide away. This CDR3 fails to terminate in the conserved phenylalanine or tryptophan, so it likely reflects a read error.

Total RNA was extracted at no less than 5 micrograms per sample. The second PCR ran about 6 to 12 cycles with a sample-barcoded 5' primer and J-beta primers. MiXCR, run by TCRdb on the 5' RACE reads, gives a single entry per CDR3 protein. The table records 500,000 to 600,000 distinct CDR3 sequences, 25% to 30% of them present only once. The sequence derives from a woman between 65 and 79 years old in good health. Specimen: blood. J is TRBJ1-4 and V is TRBV7-9; D is unresolved. The CDR3 spells CASSPDGRNEKLFS. The CDR3 coding sequence is TGTGCCAGCAGCCCGGACGGACGGAATGAAAAACTGTTTTCT.